The 3 T cell receptor beta chains presented below share a single source sample, sequenced in a study of T-cell reconstitution after alpha-beta-depleted transplantation in children. Library preparation (for TCRbeta) was performed with unique molecular identifiers. TCRdb recomputed calls from the PCR reads with MiXCR, one row per CDR3 protein. The data hold around 200,000 distinct CDR3 sequences, with about 8.4% observed a single time. The source material was PBMCs, mostly from graft donor cells, sampled 360 days after TCRalphabeta/CD19-depleted stem cell transplant. The receptors originated from a male patient aged 2 to 10 who had a stem cell transplant for acute myeloid leukemia, so the T cells may come from the graft donor.

This clonotype was observed a handful of times. V is TRBV6-1 and J is TRBJ1-5, with D tentatively TRBD1 (5 bases). The CDR3 sequence is 16 residues long. Trimming removed 6 bases at V and 0 bases at J, with 15 bases between. The V gene's germline CDR1 is MNHNS and CDR2 SASEGT. The CDR3 coding sequence is TGTGCCAGCAGCCCGAGGGGTCCCCGTAGCAATCAGCCCCAGCATTTT. Translating gives CASSPRGPRSNQPQHF.

This clonotype has ten or more counts. The chain combines TRBV29-1 with TRBJ2-3; TRBD2 aligns across 10 bases. The CDR3 is made up of 14 amino acids. V lost 4 bases to trimming and J lost 5 bases; unmatched junction nucleotides: 6. Germline CDR1 SQVTM, CDR2 ANQGSEA. The CDR3 DNA follows: TGCAGCGTTGTTCTCGCTAGCGGGGGAGATACGCAGTATTTT. Translation: CSVVLASGGDTQYF.

This clonotype was counted between two and nine times. The chain has TRBV18 and TRBJ1-2; no clear D gene. Germline CDR1 KGHSH, CDR2 LQKENI. Trimming took 2 bases from V and 6 from J, leaving 13 bases between them. The CDR3 totals 14 residues. CDR3 nucleotide sequence: TGTGCCAGCTCACCATTTGAAGGGAAGAATGGCTACACCTTC. Residues: CASSPFEGKNGYTF. The whole variable domain, remainder taken from reference TRBV18 and TRBJ1-2, is NAGVMQNPRHLVRRRGQEARLRCSPMKGHSHVYWYRQLPEEGLKFMVYLQKENIIDESGMPKERFSAEFPKEGPSILRIQQVVRGDSAAYFCASSPFEGKNGYTFGSGTRLTVV.